This passage covers 18 T cell receptor beta chains from one sample sequenced in a study of cytotoxic CD8 clonotypes in ibrutinib-treated CLL. Repertoires were generated with immunoSEQ multiplex PCR, while TCRdb's copy carries only in-frame clones and drops some. The sample yields approximately 150,000 clones, under 85% seen once. The sample was PBMCs, taken after 24 months of ibrutinib treatment. The receptors were sampled from a human donor with chronic lymphocytic leukemia.

This clone was recorded once. Other DNA sequences in the sample encode the same CDR3. This CDR3 is CASSVLSTDTQYF. The CDR3 DNA reads as TGTGCCAGCAGCGTCCTCAGCACAGATACGCAGTATTTT. The chain uses TRBV9 and TRBJ2-3; D ambiguous. V dropped 2 bases and J dropped 0 bases, with 4 bases sitting between them. The CDR3 sequence is 13 residues long. Germline V gene data show CDR1 as SGDLS and CDR2 as YYNGEE.

The rearrangement links TRBV19 to TRBJ2-1; 7 nucleotides line up with TRBD1. CDR3 length equals 13 residues. V dropped 4 bases and J dropped 8; count of bases not matched to a gene: 5. The germline V gene encodes CDR1 LNHDA and CDR2 SQIVND (reference sequence). CDR3 in DNA: TGTGCCAGTAGTAGCAGGGGGTACGATGAGCAGTTCTTC. Translating gives CASSSRGYDEQFF.

The chain uses TRBV9 and TRBJ2-1, with D possibly TRBD2 on 6 matching bases. Trimming removed 3 bases at V and 6 bases at J, with 13 bases between. There are 14 residues in the CDR3. CDR1 and CDR2 (germline): SGDLS, YYNGEE. DNA for the CDR3: TGTGCCAGCAGCGCGGTGATGGGGGGCAATGAGCAGTTCTTC. Amino acid sequence: CASSAVMGGNEQFF.

The chain is built from TRBV5-5 and TRBJ2-7, with 11 bases aligning to TRBD2. V lost 3 bases and J lost 3; bases outside the gene matches: 5. There are 15 residues in the CDR3. Germline CDR1 and CDR2: SGHKS and YYEKEE (reference sequence). DNA of the CDR3: TGTGCCAGCAGCTCCGTAGCGGGAGGGATCTACGAGCAGTACTTC. It is translated as CASSSVAGGIYEQYF.

The chain couples TRBV10-1 to TRBJ2-7; D not certain. From germline, CDR1 is WNHNN and CDR2 SYGVQD (reference sequence). V lost 0 bases, J lost 0 bases, and 9 bases lay in between. There are 15 residues in the CDR3. The CDR3 DNA follows: TGCGCCAGCAGTGAGTCGAAAGAGGCCTCCTACGAGCAGTACTTC. Its protein product is CASSESKEASYEQYF.

CDR3 nucleotides: TGTGCCTGGCGAAGGGTTCCCGAGACCCAGTACTTC. This translates into CAWRRVPETQYF. The chain joins TRBV30 to TRBJ2-5; D gene uncertain. The CDR3 is made up of 12 amino acids. The germline CDR1 and CDR2 sequences are GTSNPN and SVGIG (reference sequence). V lost 5 bases to trimming and J lost 5 bases, with 12 bases between them.

This clone has a single count. CDR3 DNA sequence: TGTGCTAGTGGTTTGGAAAATCACAGGGGCGAGCAGTACTTC. This gives the protein CASGLENHRGEQYF. The chain links TRBV12-5 to TRBJ2-7, with TRBD1 matching over 7 bases. Germline CDR1 LGHNT, CDR2 FRNRAP. This CDR3 has 14 amino acids. V trimming: 1 base; J trimming: 6 bases; junction bases outside the gene matches: 6.

The genes are TRBV9 and TRBJ2-1; TRBD2 is a possible D gene (5 bases). This CDR3 is 15 amino acids long. The germline V gene encodes CDR1 SGDLS and CDR2 YYNGEE. The ends were cut back, 3 bases at V and 1 base at J, with 11 bases in the middle. The CDR3 region is CASSAEGGSYNEQFF. CDR3 nucleotide sequence: TGTGCCAGCAGCGCCGAGGGCGGTTCCTACAATGAGCAGTTCTTC.

V usage is TRBV5-4 and J usage is TRBJ1-1; 7 positions agree with TRBD1. V lost 0 bases, J lost 0 bases, and 11 bases stayed unmatched. The germline V gene has CDR1 SGHNT and CDR2 YYREEE (reference sequence). CDR3 size: 18 residues. The CDR3 reads CASSLDAQGRRVNTEAFF. The CDR3 DNA follows: TGTGCCAGCAGCTTGGATGCACAGGGGAGAAGGGTGAACACTGAAGCTTTCTTT.

The genes are TRBV9 and TRBJ1-5; D gene unclear. The ends were cut back, 3 bases at V and 8 bases at J, with 15 bases in the middle. Germline V gene lookup returns CDR1 SGDLS and CDR2 YYNGEE. The CDR3 is 14 residues long. CDR3 loop: CASSATRTSEPQHF. In nucleotides, the CDR3 is TGTGCCAGCAGCGCGACACGGACTTCGGAGCCCCAGCATTTT.

The chain employs TRBV19 and TRBJ2-7; TRBD2 agrees at 11 bases. CDR1 LNHDA and CDR2 SQIVND come from the germline V gene (reference sequence). This CDR3 contains 14 residues. J was trimmed by 0 bases and V by 8 bases; bases with no gene match: 3. The CDR3 protein is CASSLAGVSYEQYF. CDR3 nucleotides: TGTGCCAGTTCACTAGCGGGAGTCTCCTACGAGCAGTACTTC.

This chain links TRBV30 with TRBJ1-5; weak D call: TRBD1 (6 bases). CDR3 length: 14 residues. Germline values: CDR1 GTSNPN, CDR2 SVGIG (reference sequence). Trimming pared 0 bases from V and 7 bases from J, leaving 13 bases between. The CDR3 DNA is TGTGCCTGGAGTGTCGGGGGGCGGGGGCAGCCCCAGCATTTT. This sequence encodes CAWSVGGRGQPQHF. Full variable domain (rest looked up from reference TRBV30 and TRBJ1-5): SQTIHQWPATLVQPVGSPLSLECTVEGTSNPNLYWYRQAAGRGLQLLFYSVGIGQISSEVPQNLSASRPQDRQFILSSKKLLLSDSGFYLCAWSVGGRGQPQHFGDGTRLSIL.

The V gene is TRBV4-3, the J gene TRBJ2-3; 8 bases line up with TRBD1. Germline assignment: CDR1 LGHNA and CDR2 YSLEER. V gave up 3 bases and J gave up 10 bases; unmatched junction bases: 3. CDR3 length: 12 residues. CDR3 protein: CASSQGQAPQYF. As DNA, the CDR3 is TGCGCCAGCAGCCAGGGACAGGCTCCGCAGTATTTT.

This clone was found a few times. The chain uses TRBV7-3 and TRBJ2-7; D assignment may be TRBD1 or TRBD2 (5 bases each). Germline V gives CDR1 SGHTA, CDR2 FQGTGA. The CDR3 spans 17 residues. V dropped 1 base and J dropped 1 base, with 17 bases sitting between them. This CDR3 reads CASSLIGLRDRSYEQYF. CDR3 bases: TGTGCCAGCAGCTTAATTGGGCTGAGGGACCGATCCTACGAGCAGTACTTC.

There are a few counts of this clone. One end of the junction does not line up with germline, which may come from a read error. This CDR3 reads CATSGDANQPQHF. In DNA, the CDR3 is TGTGCCACCTCAGGGGACGCCAATCAGCCCCAGCATTTT. The rearrangement joins TRBV18 to TRBJ1-5; D is possibly TRBD1 (6 bases). CDR1 and CDR2 from the germline V gene are KGHSH and LQKENI. This CDR3 spans 13 amino acids.

V is TRBV9 and J is TRBJ1-4; D is perhaps TRBD1 (5 bases). The germline V gene has CDR1 SGDLS and CDR2 YYNGEE. The CDR3 sequence is 16 residues long. Trimming removed 4 bases at V and 1 base at J, with 14 bases between. The CDR3: CASSPRGMGTNEKLFF. For the CDR3, the DNA is TGTGCCAGCAGCCCGCGGGGGATGGGAACTAATGAAAAACTGTTTTTT.

The chain is built from TRBV20-1 and TRBJ1-5; 9 positions match TRBD1. This CDR3 contains 11 residues. Per germline, CDR1 DFQATT and CDR2 SNEGSKA (reference sequence). V trimming: 5 bases; J trimming: 11 bases; junction bases outside the gene matches: 4. The CDR3 region has the DNA TGCAGTGCTTTGACAGGGGGGACCCAGCATTTT. Its protein product is CSALTGGTQHF.

The rearrangement joins TRBV28 to TRBJ2-3, with 11 bases matching TRBD1. V was pared by 7 bases and J by 5 bases, with 5 bases of the junction left unmatched. The CDR3 is made up of 14 amino acids. CDR1 is MDHEN and CDR2 is SYDVKM in the germline V gene. The DNA of the CDR3 is TGTGCCAGCATCCTGGACAGGGGGCAAGATACGCAGTATTTT. It yields the protein CASILDRGQDTQYF.